This T cell receptor beta chain derives from a study of patients and donors after allogeneic stem cell transplantation. In TCRdb, the RT-PCR reads were re-called with MiXCR into one record per CDR3 protein. The sample consists of about a million distinct CDR3 sequences, roughly 18% of them appearing once. This clonotype appeared a few times. CDR1 and CDR2 (germline): DFQATT, SNEGSKA (reference sequence). This CDR3 has 11 residues. Trimming left V 7 bases short and J 4 bases short, with 10 bases between. This sequence was found in a human donor who was either an allogeneic HSCT recipient or a stem cell or donor lymphocyte infusion donor (not recorded which). It is not recorded whose cells these are; they may come from a transplant donor. The chain has TRBV20-1 and TRBJ1-2, with D maybe TRBD1 (5 bases). Sample: blood, either unsorted or a sorted T cell fraction (not recorded which). Here the CDR3 DNA reads TGCAGTGATGCCGGGGGCTATGGCTACACCTTC. It translates to CSDAGGYGYTF.